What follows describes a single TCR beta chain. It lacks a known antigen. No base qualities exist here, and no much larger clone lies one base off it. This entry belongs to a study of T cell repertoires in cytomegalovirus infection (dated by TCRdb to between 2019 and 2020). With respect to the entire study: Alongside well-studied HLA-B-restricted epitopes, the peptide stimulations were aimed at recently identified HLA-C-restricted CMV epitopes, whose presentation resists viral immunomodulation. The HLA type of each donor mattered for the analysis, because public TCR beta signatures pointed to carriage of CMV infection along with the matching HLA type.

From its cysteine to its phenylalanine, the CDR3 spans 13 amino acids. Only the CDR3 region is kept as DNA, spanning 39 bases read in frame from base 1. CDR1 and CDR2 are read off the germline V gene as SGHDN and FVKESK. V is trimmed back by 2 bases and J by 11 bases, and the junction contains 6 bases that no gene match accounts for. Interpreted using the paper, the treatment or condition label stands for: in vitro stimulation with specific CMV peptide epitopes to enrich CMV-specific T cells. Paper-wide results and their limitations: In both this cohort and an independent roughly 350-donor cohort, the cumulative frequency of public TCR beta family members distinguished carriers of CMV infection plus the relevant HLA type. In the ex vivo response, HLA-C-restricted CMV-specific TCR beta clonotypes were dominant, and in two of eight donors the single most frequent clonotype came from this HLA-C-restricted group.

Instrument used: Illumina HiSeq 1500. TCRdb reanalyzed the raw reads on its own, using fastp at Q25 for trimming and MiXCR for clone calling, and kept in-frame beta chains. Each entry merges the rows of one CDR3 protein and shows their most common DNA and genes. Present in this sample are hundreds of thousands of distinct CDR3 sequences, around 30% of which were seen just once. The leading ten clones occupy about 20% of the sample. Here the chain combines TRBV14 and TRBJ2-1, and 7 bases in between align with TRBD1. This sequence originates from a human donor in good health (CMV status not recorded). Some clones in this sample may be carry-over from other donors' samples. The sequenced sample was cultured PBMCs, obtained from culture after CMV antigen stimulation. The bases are TGTGCCAGCAGCCAAATGAGACAGGGAAAGCAGTTCTTC. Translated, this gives CASSQMRQGKQFF.